These 9 T cell receptor beta chains share one sample of origin, sequenced in a study of PD-L1 blockade in urothelial cancer. Time point in this sample: pretreatment peripheral blood. The method was immunoSEQ multiplex PCR; TCRdb's version includes in-frame clones alone and lacks a portion of them. In the table there are 50,000 or so clones, about 86% of which are singletons. Sequencing used PBMCs, obtained around atezolizumab (anti-PD-L1) treatment. These receptors were obtained from a man aged 60 to 75 with urothelial cancer.

This chain links TRBV30 with TRBJ2-7, with 8 positions matching TRBD2. V was clipped by 2 bases and J by 7 bases; unmatched bases: 10. The CDR3 is 14 amino acids. Germline lookup yields CDR1 GTSNPN and CDR2 SVGIG (reference sequence). The CDR3: CAWSPRGATREQYF. The DNA for the CDR3 is TGTGCCTGGAGTCCGCGGGGGGCGACGAGGGAGCAGTACTTC.

V is TRBV7-6 and J is TRBJ2-2, with 9 bases lining up with TRBD1. Germline trimming cut 5 bases from V and 1 base from J; bases unmatched to any gene: 5. This CDR3 comprises 16 residues. In germline, CDR1 is SGHVS, CDR2 FNYEAQ. The CDR3 DNA reads TGTGCCAGCAGCCTTCGGGGACAGGGGAACACCGGGGAGCTGTTTTTT. Encoded protein: CASSLRGQGNTGELFF. Full variable domain (missing parts from reference TRBV7-6 and TRBJ2-2): GAGVSQSPRYKVTKRGQDVALRCDPISGHVSLYWYRQALGQGPEFLTYFNYEAQQDKSGLPNDRFSAERPEGSISTLTIQRTEQRDSAMYRCASSLRGQGNTGELFFGEGSRLTVL.

The chain is built from TRBV6-1 and TRBJ1-5; 8 nucleotides match TRBD1. CDR3 length: 13 amino acids. V lost 7 bases, J lost 7 bases, and 6 bases stayed unmatched. Per the germline V gene, CDR1 is MNHNS and CDR2 is SASEGT. CDR3 DNA sequence: TGTGCCAGCACCGAAGGGACAGGCCAGCCCCAGCATTTT. Translating it yields CASTEGTGQPQHF.

This chain joins TRBV4-2 and TRBJ2-1; TRBD2 might be the D (7 bases). CDR1 LGHNA and CDR2 YNFKEQ come from the germline V gene. With 4 bases removed from V and 12 bases from J, the gap between germline ends came to 13 bases. CDR3 length equals 12 residues. CDR3 amino acids: CASSLSGGAQFF. The CDR3 nucleotides are TGTGCCAGCAGCCTCTCTGGGGGGGCGCAGTTCTTC.

The V gene is TRBV30, the J gene TRBJ2-7, with 7 bases lining up with TRBD2. Germline V CDR1 and CDR2: GTSNPN, SVGIG (reference sequence). The CDR3 extends over 14 amino acids. After removal of 3 bases from V and 3 bases from J, the junction contained 8 bases not matched to a gene. CDR3 sequence (DNA): TGTGCCTGGAGCGACTTGGGGGGGTTCTACGAGCAGTACTTC. This encodes CAWSDLGGFYEQYF. The full variable domain, its missing parts supplied by reference TRBV30 and TRBJ2-7, is SQTIHQWPATLVQPVGSPLSLECTVEGTSNPNLYWYRQAAGRGLQLLFYSVGIGQISSEVPQNLSASRPQDRQFILSSKKLLLSDSGFYLCAWSDLGGFYEQYFGPGTRLTVT.

The V gene is TRBV18, the J gene TRBJ2-7; 9 bases align to TRBD1. The CDR3 spans 13 residues. Germline V gene sequence: CDR1 KGHSH, CDR2 LQKENI. V was clipped by 3 bases and J by 7 bases; unmatched bases: 4. The CDR3 reads CASSPNRGQEQYF. DNA for the CDR3: TGTGCCAGCTCACCTAACAGGGGGCAGGAGCAGTACTTC. The full variable domain, with the rest looked up from reference TRBV18 and TRBJ2-7, is NAGVMQNPRHLVRRRGQEARLRCSPMKGHSHVYWYRQLPEEGLKFMVYLQKENIIDESGMPKERFSAEFPKEGPSILRIQQVVRGDSAAYFCASSPNRGQEQYFGPGTRLTVT.

The gene calls are TRBV4-2 and TRBJ2-1, with 8 bases lining up with TRBD2. Germline assignment: CDR1 LGHNA and CDR2 YNFKEQ. J gave up 4 bases and V 2 bases, and 4 bases lay outside the gene matches. The CDR3 consists of 15 residues. As DNA, the CDR3 is TGTGCCAGCAGCCAACCGGGACTAGGATACAATGAGCAGTTCTTC. It yields the protein CASSQPGLGYNEQFF.

The chain carries TRBV27 and TRBJ2-7; 9 bases match TRBD1. Germline CDR1 is MNHEY and CDR2 is SMNVEV (reference sequence). This CDR3 has 15 residues. J was trimmed by 8 bases and V by 5 bases; bases with no gene match: 13. The CDR3 region is CASSPTRDRVLKQYF. The DNA of the CDR3 is TGTGCCAGCAGTCCAACGCGGGACAGGGTTTTAAAGCAGTACTTC.

This clone was seen at least ten times. The V gene is TRBV6-1, the J gene TRBJ2-7; D might be TRBD1 (5 bases). The CDR3 covers 14 residues. CDR1 and CDR2 (germline): MNHNS, SASEGT. With 7 bases removed from V and 1 base from J, the gap between germline ends came to 14 bases. DNA for the CDR3: TGTGCCAGCACCATAGGGGCAGCTTCCTACGAGCAGTACTTC. This translates into CASTIGAASYEQYF.